The subject of this entry is one T cell receptor (beta chain). This clone's antigen is unknown. Nothing much larger sits one base from this clone, and base qualities are not available. This sample stems from a study of cytomegalovirus exposure and HLA in healthy donors (dated by TCRdb to about 2017). Regarding the research as a whole: According to a later analysis, one platform produced both the approximately 110 validation repertoires and the approximately 660 repertoires of the first cohort. Besides the first cohort of around 700 subjects, a separate validation cohort made up of 120 or so different subjects was used. High-throughput TCR immunosequencing, statistical association of individual TCRs with disease status, and machine learning were combined to predict cytomegalovirus infection status. The study was designed to test whether signatures of past pathogen exposure could be identified by cataloging public T cell receptors.

The study at large found these results: In a later analysis, TCRs clustered in the first cohort were found to also tend to co-occur in the approximately 120 validation repertoires, with about 94% of cluster scores above 0. Most TCR sequences were seen in very few donors, while some public TCRs were found in many individuals. The study listed 150 to 200 TCR beta chains as associated with cytomegalovirus. According to the authors, the approach could potentially be generalized to other disease states and immunological phenotypes. Cytomegalovirus status was reported to be diagnosed by the classifier with high specificity and sensitivity in both the original and validation cohorts. In vitro tests confirmed that three of the cytomegalovirus-associated TCR beta chains recognize cytomegalovirus antigens. A later analysis lacked HLA typing for the validation cohort, so it scored co-occurrence in that cohort across all 120 or so repertoires.

Receptor libraries were prepared by the immunoSEQ multiplex PCR assay. Concerning the study's data processing: A statistical classification framework was built to diagnose cytomegalovirus status from the catalog of TCR beta chain sequences. Entries here come from immuneACCESS through TCRdb and include only in-frame sequences with V and J called. Some clones fail to appear in such tables; in the studies checked, an unresolved V gene covers under half of the shortfall, and the cause of the remainder is unknown. From that table come the V and J calls and clone size; the DNA was used to work out D and trimming. This sample comprises approximately 170,000 clones, roughly 83% of them detected only once. 10% of the sample belongs to the ten largest clones. The donors belonged to the validation cohort of over a hundred subjects, which was separate from the roughly 670-subject first cohort. The TCR originated in a man aged 25 to 40 in good health and CMV-seropositive. The sample was PBMCs.

The CDR3 here reads CASSLGGQGSSSTDTQYF. The nucleotides read TGTGCCAGCAGCTTAGGGGGACAGGGGTCCTCTAGCACAGATACGCAGTATTTT. The chain is encoded by TRBV11-2 joined to TRBJ2-3; the central 10 bases match TRBD1. The germline V gene specifies SGHAT as CDR1 and FQNNGV as CDR2. There are 18 amino acids in the CDR3, from cysteine to phenylalanine inclusive. The only DNA kept is the CDR3, 54 bases in frame from the first base. Trimming leaves V shorter by 1 base and J shorter by 0 bases, with the junction holding 7 bases beyond the gene matches.